A selection of T cell receptor beta chains follows, all from one sample in a study of blood T cell repertoires in COVID-19. Repertoires were generated with immunoSEQ multiplex PCR, while TCRdb's copy carries only in-frame clones and drops some. The data hold 150,000 to 200,000 clones, with more than 80% observed a single time. The material sequenced was peripheral blood. The receptors were gathered from a woman aged 55-69 years with acute or convalescent COVID-19. The CDR3 runs from the conserved cysteine through the conserved F or W. Fields, in order: V gene, J gene, D gene, clone size, CDR3 DNA, CDR3 protein. D genes are given only for firm matches. Size is omitted from some rows. Given values are once, few, many or a class for expanded clones.

TRBV18,TRBJ1-5,.,.,TGTGCCAGCTCCCGGGGGGGAGTCGAACAGCCCCAGCATTTT,CASSRGGVEQPQHF
TRBV7-9,TRBJ1-5,.,.,TGTGCCAGCAGCCCCGCGGGGTCTTATAGCAATCAGCCCCAGCATTTT,CASSPAGSYSNQPQHF
TRBV2,TRBJ1-1,TRBD1,once,TGTGCCAGCACTAAGGCAGGGGGGTACGAAGCTTTCTTT,CASTKAGGYEAFF
TRBV10-1,TRBJ2-1,TRBD2,.,TGCGCCAGCAGTGATGGGACTAGCGGGACAGTGTTCTTC,CASSDGTSGTVFF
TRBV28,TRBJ1-4,TRBD1,.,TGTGCCAGCAGTTCTCCATCTCAAGGGACAGGGGGCCATGAAAAACTGTTTTTT,CASSSPSQGTGGHEKLFF
TRBV6-2/TRBV6-3,TRBJ2-2,TRBD1,few,TGTGCCAGCAGTTACGGCGGCAGGGGGCGCCTTGGGGAGCTGTTTTTT,CASSYGGRGRLGELFF
TRBV19,TRBJ1-5,TRBD1,.,TGTGCCAGTAGCCTCTCAATAAGACAGGGCGCCCATAGCAATCAGCCCCAGCATTTT,CASSLSIRQGAHSNQPQHF
TRBV28,TRBJ2-6,.,.,TGTGCCAGCAGTCCTCGACACTCTGGGGCCAACGTCCTGACTTTC,CASSPRHSGANVLTF
TRBV5-1,TRBJ1-1,TRBD1,.,TGCGCCAGCAGCGATACAGGGGGCGCGGGGATTGCTTTCTTT,CASSDTGGAGIAFF
TRBV3-1/TRBV3-2,TRBJ2-5,TRBD2,.,TGTGCCAGCAGCCCTAGGACTAGGAGCCAAGAGACCCAGTACTTC,CASSPRTRSQETQYF
TRBV19,TRBJ1-5,.,once,TGTGCCAGTAGTATATGGGGCCAGCCCCAGCATTTT,CASSIWGQPQHF
TRBV11-3,TRBJ2-2,.,.,TGTGCCAGCAGCTCCGGTTACACCGGGGAGCTGTTTTTT,CASSSGYTGELFF
TRBV19,TRBJ2-5,TRBD1,.,TGTGCCAGTAGCAGGACAGGCAGCGAGACCCAGTACTTC,CASSRTGSETQYF
TRBV30,TRBJ2-5,.,.,TGTGCCTGGACCGGGACCCTAAAAAGGGGGGAGACCCAGTACTTC,CAWTGTLKRGETQYF
TRBV20-1,TRBJ2-1,.,many,TGCAGTGCTAGTGTGGACACTAACAATGAGCAGTTCTTC,CSASVDTNNEQFF
TRBV11-2,TRBJ2-3,.,.,TGTGCCAGCGGTATACTAGGTCCTAGCACAGATACGCAGTATTTT,CASGILGPSTDTQYF
TRBV6-1,TRBJ2-3,TRBD1,.,TGTGCCAGCAGTGAAGCGGACAGGCTGCTCGGCACAGATACGCAGTATTTT,CASSEADRLLGTDTQYF
TRBV6-5,TRBJ2-1,TRBD1,.,TGTGCCAGCAGAGACGGGACAGGGTTAAATGAGCAGTTCTTC,CASRDGTGLNEQFF
TRBV5-4,TRBJ2-7,.,.,TGTGCCAGCAGCTTGGGGTGGGGCAGCTCCTACGAGCAGTACTTC,CASSLGWGSSYEQYF
TRBV19,TRBJ1-1,TRBD1,.,TGTGCCAGTAGTACCCGCGACAGGGCGTTGGGGACTGAAGCTTTCTTT,CASSTRDRALGTEAFF
TRBV6-1,TRBJ1-5,.,.,TGTGCCAGCAGTGAAGCGGGGGGGAATCAGCCCCAGCATTTT,CASSEAGGNQPQHF
TRBV2,TRBJ1-4,TRBD1,once,TGTGCCAGCAGTGCCCGGACAGGGGGTGAAAAACTGTTTTTT,CASSARTGGEKLFF
TRBV27,TRBJ1-5,.,.,TGTGCCAGCAGCAGTTTCCCCTCCCAGGAGGGCAATCAGCCCCAGCATTTT,CASSSFPSQEGNQPQHF
TRBV28,TRBJ1-2,TRBD1,.,TGTGCCAGCACCGCCGGACAGGTTTGGTATGGCTACACCTTC,CASTAGQVWYGYTF
TRBV7-6,TRBJ2-5,TRBD2,.,TGTGCCAGCAGCTTTTGGTCTAGCGGCACCGGGAACCAAGAGACCCAGTACTTC,CASSFWSSGTGNQETQYF
TRBV6-2/TRBV6-3,TRBJ1-1,.,.,TGTGCCAGCAGTCGAACGGGGAACACTGAAGCTTTCTTT,CASSRTGNTEAFF
TRBV30,TRBJ2-1,TRBD1,.,TGTGCCTGGAGTCCAACTTGGCGGACAGGGAATTCCTACAATGAGCAGTTCTTC,CAWSPTWRTGNSYNEQFF
TRBV6-4,TRBJ1-1,.,.,TGTGCCAGCAGTGAGCGGTGGGTTCCGACTGAAGCTTTCTTT,CASSERWVPTEAFF
TRBV24-1,TRBJ2-7,TRBD2,.,TGTGCCACCAGTGATGGACTAGCGCCGAATATGAACGAGCAGTACTTC,CATSDGLAPNMNEQYF